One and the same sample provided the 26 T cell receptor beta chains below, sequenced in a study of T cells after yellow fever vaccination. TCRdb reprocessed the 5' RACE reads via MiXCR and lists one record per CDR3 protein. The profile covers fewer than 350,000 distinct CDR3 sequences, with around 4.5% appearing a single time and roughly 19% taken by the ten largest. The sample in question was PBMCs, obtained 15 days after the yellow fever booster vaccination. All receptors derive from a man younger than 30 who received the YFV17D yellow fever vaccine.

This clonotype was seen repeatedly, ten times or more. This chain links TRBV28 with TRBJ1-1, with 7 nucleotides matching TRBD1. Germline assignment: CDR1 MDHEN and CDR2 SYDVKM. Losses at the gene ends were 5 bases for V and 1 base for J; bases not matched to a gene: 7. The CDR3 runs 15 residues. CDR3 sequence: CASSPGTAGNTEAFF. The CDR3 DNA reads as TGTGCCAGCAGTCCGGGGACAGCTGGGAACACTGAAGCTTTCTTT.

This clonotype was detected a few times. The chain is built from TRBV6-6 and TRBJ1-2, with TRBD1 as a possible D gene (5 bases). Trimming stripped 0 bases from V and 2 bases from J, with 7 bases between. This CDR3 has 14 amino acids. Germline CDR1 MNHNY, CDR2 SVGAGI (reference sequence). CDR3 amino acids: CASSYSRGNYGYTF. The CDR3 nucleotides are TGTGCCAGCAGTTACTCGCGGGGGAACTATGGCTACACCTTC.

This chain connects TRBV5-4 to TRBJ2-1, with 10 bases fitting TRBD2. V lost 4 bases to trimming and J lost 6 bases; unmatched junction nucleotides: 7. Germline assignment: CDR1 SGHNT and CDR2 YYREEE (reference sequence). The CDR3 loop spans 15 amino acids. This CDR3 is CASSDQRGGGNEQFF. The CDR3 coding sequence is TGTGCCAGCAGCGACCAGCGGGGGGGTGGCAATGAGCAGTTCTTC. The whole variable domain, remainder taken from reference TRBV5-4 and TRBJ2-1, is ETGVTQSPTHLIKTRGQQVTLRCSSQSGHNTVSWYQQALGQGPQFIFQYYREEENGRGNFPPRFSGLQFPNYSSELNVNALELDDSALYLCASSDQRGGGNEQFFGPGTRLTVL.

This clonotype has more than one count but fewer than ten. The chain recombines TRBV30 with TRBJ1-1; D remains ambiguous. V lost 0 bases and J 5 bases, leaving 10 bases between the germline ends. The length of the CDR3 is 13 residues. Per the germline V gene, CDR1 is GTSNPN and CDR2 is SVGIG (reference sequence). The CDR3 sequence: CAWSVRVGTEAFF. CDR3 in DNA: TGTGCCTGGAGTGTACGTGTGGGGACTGAAGCTTTCTTT.

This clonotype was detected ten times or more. DNA for the CDR3: TGTGCCAGCAGTCCGGGCGGGGGCCCTGGGGCCAACGTCCTGACTTTC. It codes for CASSPGGGPGANVLTF. This sequence joins TRBV6-6 and TRBJ2-6, with D tentatively TRBD2 (7 bases). The CDR3 loop spans 16 amino acids. V lost 5 bases, J lost 2 bases, and 13 bases lay in between. Germline values: CDR1 MNHNY, CDR2 SVGAGI (reference sequence).

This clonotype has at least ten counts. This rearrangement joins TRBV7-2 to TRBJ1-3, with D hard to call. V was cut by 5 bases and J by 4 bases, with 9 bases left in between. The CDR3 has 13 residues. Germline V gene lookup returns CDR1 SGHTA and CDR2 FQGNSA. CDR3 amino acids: CASSPGVGNTIYF. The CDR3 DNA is TGTGCCAGCAGCCCCGGGGTGGGAAACACCATATATTTT. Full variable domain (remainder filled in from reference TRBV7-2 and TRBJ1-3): GAGVSQSPSNKVTEKGKDVELRCDPISGHTALYWYRQSLGQGLEFLIYFQGNSAPDKSGLPSDRFSAERTGGSVSTLTIQRTQQEDSAVYLCASSPGVGNTIYFGEGSWLTVV.

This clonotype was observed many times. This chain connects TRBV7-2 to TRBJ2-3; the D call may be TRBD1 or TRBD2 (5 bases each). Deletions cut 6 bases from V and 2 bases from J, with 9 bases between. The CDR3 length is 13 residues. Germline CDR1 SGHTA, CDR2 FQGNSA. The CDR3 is CASSRDLTDTQYF. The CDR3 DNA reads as TGTGCCAGCAGTCGGGACCTCACAGATACGCAGTATTTT.

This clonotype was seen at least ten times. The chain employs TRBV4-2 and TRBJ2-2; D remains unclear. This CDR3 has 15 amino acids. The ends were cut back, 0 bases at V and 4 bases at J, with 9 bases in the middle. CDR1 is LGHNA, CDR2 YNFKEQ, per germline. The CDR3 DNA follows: TGTGCCAGCAGCCAAGAGACTCGTTCCACCGGGGAGCTGTTTTTT. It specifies CASSQETRSTGELFF.

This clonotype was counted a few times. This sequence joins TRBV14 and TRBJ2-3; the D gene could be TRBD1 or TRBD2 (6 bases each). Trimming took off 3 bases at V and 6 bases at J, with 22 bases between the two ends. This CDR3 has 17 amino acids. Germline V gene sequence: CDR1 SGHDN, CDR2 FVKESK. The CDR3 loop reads CASSHSNAGGLRDTQYF. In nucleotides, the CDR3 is TGTGCCAGCAGCCATTCTAACGCCGGGGGCCTTCGCGATACGCAGTATTTT.

CDR3 sequence (DNA): TGTGCCAGCAGTCCCCCCGGGTCTGGAGGTCACGATACGCAGTATTTT. Translated, it gives CASSPPGSGGHDTQYF. The chain couples TRBV28 to TRBJ2-3; the D gene is possibly TRBD2 (5 bases). Germline assignment: CDR1 MDHEN and CDR2 SYDVKM. The CDR3 has 16 amino acids. V was trimmed by 5 bases and J by 6 bases, leaving 21 bases between them.

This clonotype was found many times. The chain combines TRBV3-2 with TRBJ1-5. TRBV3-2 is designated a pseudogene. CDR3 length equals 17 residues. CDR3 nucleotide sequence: TGTGCCAGCAGCCAAGATTTTAGCAGGTTTAGCAATCAGCCCCAGCATTTT. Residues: CASSQDFSRFSNQPQHF.

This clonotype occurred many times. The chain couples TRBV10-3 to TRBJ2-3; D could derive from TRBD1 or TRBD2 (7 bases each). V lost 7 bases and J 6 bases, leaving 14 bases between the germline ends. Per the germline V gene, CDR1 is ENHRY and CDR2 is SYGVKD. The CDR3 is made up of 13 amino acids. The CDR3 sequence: CAITPGGVDTQYF. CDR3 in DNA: TGTGCCATCACGCCAGGGGGGGTGGATACGCAGTATTTT.

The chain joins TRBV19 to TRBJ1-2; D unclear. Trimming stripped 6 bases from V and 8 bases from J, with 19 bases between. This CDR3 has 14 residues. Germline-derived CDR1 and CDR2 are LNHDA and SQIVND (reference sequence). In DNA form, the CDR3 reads TGTGCCAGTAGCCCCCTTCGGACTGCCGAGGGCTACACCTTC. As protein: CASSPLRTAEGYTF.

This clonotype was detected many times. This CDR3 is CASSPLQGEDTQYF. CDR3 DNA sequence: TGCGCCAGCAGCCCCTTACAGGGAGAAGATACGCAGTATTTT. This chain connects TRBV5-1 to TRBJ2-3; maybe TRBD1 (6 bases). V lost 4 bases, J lost 5 bases, and 14 bases lay in between. CDR1 SGHRS and CDR2 YFSETQ come from the germline V gene. This CDR3 spans 14 amino acids.

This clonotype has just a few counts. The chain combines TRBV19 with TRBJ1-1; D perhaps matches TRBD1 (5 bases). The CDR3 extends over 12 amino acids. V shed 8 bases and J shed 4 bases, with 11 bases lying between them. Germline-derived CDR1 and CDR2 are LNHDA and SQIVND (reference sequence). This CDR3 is CASRRGSTEAFF. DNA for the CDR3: TGTGCCAGTCGGAGGGGCTCCACTGAAGCTTTCTTT.

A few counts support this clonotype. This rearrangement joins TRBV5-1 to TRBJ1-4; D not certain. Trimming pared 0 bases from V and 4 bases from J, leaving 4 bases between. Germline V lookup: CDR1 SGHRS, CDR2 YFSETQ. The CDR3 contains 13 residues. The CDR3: CASSLDGNEKLFF. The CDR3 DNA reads TGCGCCAGCAGCTTGGACGGTAATGAAAAACTGTTTTTT.

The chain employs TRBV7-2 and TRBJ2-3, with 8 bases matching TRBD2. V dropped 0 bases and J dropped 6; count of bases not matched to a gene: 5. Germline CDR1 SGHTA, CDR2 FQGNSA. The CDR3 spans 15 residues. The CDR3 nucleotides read TGTGCCAGCAGCTTAGCTTTGGGACTAGGGGATACGCAGTATTTT. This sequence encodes CASSLALGLGDTQYF.

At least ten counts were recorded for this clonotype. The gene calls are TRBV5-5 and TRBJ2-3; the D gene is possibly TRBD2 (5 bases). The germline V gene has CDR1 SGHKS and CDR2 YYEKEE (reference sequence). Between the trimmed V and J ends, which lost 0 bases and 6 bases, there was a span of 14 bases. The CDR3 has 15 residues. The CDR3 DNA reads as TGTGCCAGCAGCTTGGGGCTAGCATCATTTGATACGCAGTATTTT. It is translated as CASSLGLASFDTQYF.

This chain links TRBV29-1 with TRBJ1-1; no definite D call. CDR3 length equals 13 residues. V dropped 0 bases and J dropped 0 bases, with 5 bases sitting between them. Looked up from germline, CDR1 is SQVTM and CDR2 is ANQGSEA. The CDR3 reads CSVEEPLNTEAFF. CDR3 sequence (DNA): TGCAGCGTTGAAGAGCCTTTGAACACTGAAGCTTTCTTT.

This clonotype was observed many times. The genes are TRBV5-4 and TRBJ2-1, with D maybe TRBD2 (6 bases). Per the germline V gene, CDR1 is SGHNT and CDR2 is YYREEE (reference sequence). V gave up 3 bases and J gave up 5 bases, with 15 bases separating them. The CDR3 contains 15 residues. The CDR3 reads CASSSSRRGNNEQFF. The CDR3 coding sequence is TGTGCCAGCAGCTCCAGCCGGAGGGGAAACAATGAGCAGTTCTTC.

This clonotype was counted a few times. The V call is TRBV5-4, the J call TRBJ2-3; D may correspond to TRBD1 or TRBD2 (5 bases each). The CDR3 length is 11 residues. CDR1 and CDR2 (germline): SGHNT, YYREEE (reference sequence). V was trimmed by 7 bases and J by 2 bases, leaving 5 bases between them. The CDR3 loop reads CASGTTDTQYF. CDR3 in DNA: TGTGCCAGCGGGACCACAGATACGCAGTATTTT. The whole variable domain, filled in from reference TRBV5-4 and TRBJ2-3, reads ETGVTQSPTHLIKTRGQQVTLRCSSQSGHNTVSWYQQALGQGPQFIFQYYREEENGRGNFPPRFSGLQFPNYSSELNVNALELDDSALYLCASGTTDTQYFGPGTRLTVL.

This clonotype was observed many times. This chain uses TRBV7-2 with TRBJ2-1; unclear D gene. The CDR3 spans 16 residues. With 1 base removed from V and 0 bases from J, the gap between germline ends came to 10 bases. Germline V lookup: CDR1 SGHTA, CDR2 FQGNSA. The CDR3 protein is CASSLVGYSSYNEQFF. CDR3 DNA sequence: TGTGCCAGCAGCTTAGTCGGTTATAGCTCCTACAATGAGCAGTTCTTC.

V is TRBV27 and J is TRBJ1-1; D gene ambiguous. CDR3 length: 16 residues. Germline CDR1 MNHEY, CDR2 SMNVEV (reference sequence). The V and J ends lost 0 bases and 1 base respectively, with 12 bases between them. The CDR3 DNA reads TGTGCCAGCAGTTTATCGAGCTATGGAGAGAACACTGAAGCTTTCTTT. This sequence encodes CASSLSSYGENTEAFF.

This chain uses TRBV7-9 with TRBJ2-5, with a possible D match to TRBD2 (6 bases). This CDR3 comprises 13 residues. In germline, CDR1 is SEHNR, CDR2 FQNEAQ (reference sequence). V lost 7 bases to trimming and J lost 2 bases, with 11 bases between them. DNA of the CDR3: TGTGCCAGCAATCCGGGACTGCAAGAGACCCAGTACTTC. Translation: CASNPGLQETQYF.

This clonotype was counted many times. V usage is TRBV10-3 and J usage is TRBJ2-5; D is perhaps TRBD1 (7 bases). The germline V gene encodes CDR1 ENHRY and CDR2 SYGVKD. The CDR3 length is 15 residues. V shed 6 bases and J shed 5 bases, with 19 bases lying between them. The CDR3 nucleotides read TGTGCCATCAGAGGTGGCAGGGGGGAATTGGAGACCCAGTACTTC. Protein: CAIRGGRGELETQYF.

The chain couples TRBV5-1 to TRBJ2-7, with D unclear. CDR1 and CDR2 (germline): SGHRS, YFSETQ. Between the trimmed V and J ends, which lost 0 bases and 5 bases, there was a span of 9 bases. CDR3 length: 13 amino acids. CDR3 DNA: TGCGCCAGCAGCTTGGGCATGGCCAACGAGCAGTACTTC. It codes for CASSLGMANEQYF.